This is a list of T cell receptor beta chains from one sample in a study of human T cells and chemical hapten exposure. Each CDR3 protein is one row after TCRdb ran MiXCR on the RACE reads. The sample has under 85,000 distinct CDR3 sequences; about a tenth are singletons. The starting material was whole blood, obtained in connection with sensitization to the hapten diphenylcyclopropenone (DPC). These receptors came from a woman in her forties or fifties with alopecia areata. Some clones in this sample may be carry-over from other donors' samples. CDR3s include the opening cysteine and the closing phenylalanine or tryptophan. Fields, in order: clone size, D gene, J gene, V gene, CDR3 protein, CDR3 DNA. A D gene is named only where the DNA matches it firmly. Size is stated for part of the rows, as once, few or many counts, or as a class when the clone is expanded.

many | NA | TRBJ1-6 | TRBV12-3/TRBV12-4 | CASSLATTTLHF | TGTGCCAGCAGTTTAGCCACGACGACCCTCCACTTT
few | NA | TRBJ1-1 | TRBV19 | CASSILGHPEAFF | TGTGCCAGTAGTATCTTGGGGCACCCTGAAGCTTTCTTT
NA | NA | TRBJ2-3 | TRBV29-1 | CSVEPRAVRGTDTQYF | TGCAGCGTTGAGCCTAGAGCTGTTCGCGGCACAGATACGCAGTATTTT
NA | TRBD2 | TRBJ2-7 | TRBV6-6 | CASSPPRAGGPVGEQYF | TGTGCCAGCAGTCCCCCCCGGGCGGGAGGCCCCGTGGGCGAGCAGTACTTC
many | NA | TRBJ2-7 | TRBV12-3/TRBV12-4 | CASSPGRPPYEQYF | TGTGCCAGCAGCCCCGGCAGACCGCCCTACGAGCAGTACTTC
many | TRBD2 | TRBJ2-3 | TRBV20-1 | CSARLGLKPDTQYF | TGCAGTGCTAGACTGGGACTAAAACCCGATACGCAGTATTTT
many | NA | TRBJ1-5 | TRBV6-5 | CASSSLLGPQHF | TGTGCCAGCAGTTCCTTGTTGGGGCCCCAGCATTTT
many | NA | TRBJ1-1 | TRBV20-1 | CSATKMGMDTEAFF | TGCAGTGCCACCAAGATGGGGATGGACACTGAAGCTTTCTTT
NA | NA | TRBJ1-5 | TRBV28 | CASSFPRQGRQPQHF | TGTGCCAGCAGTTTTCCTCGGCAGGGACGTCAGCCCCAGCATTTT
once | TRBD2 | TRBJ2-1 | TRBV2 | CASKRTSGSSYNEQFF | TGTGCCAGCAAACGGACTAGCGGGAGTTCCTACAATGAGCAGTTCTTC
once | NA | TRBJ2-7 | TRBV28 | CASATPTSYEQYF | TGTGCCAGCGCGACACCGACCAGCTACGAGCAGTACTTC
few | TRBD2 | TRBJ2-3 | TRBV4-2 | CASSQGLAGGYTQYF | TGTGCCAGCAGCCAAGGACTAGCGGGAGGATATACGCAGTATTTT
few | NA | TRBJ2-1 | TRBV29-1 | CSVEETVLFGEQFF | TGCAGCGTTGAAGAGACGGTCCTGTTCGGTGAGCAGTTCTTC
NA | NA | TRBJ2-3 | TRBV29-1 | CSVRVAVDTQYF | TGCAGCGTCCGGGTCGCGGTCGATACGCAGTATTTT
few | TRBD2 | TRBJ2-2 | TRBV7-9 | CASSDGLAGELFF | TGTGCCAGCAGCGACGGACTAGCCGGGGAGCTGTTTTTT
NA | TRBD1 | TRBJ2-7 | TRBV19 | CASSTRTGTDYEQYF | TGTGCCAGTAGTACCCGGACAGGGACTGACTACGAGCAGTACTTC
many | TRBD2 | TRBJ2-7 | TRBV2 | CASSARTSGSHEQYF | TGTGCCAGCAGCGCCCGAACTAGCGGGAGCCACGAGCAGTACTTC
many | TRBD1 | TRBJ1-2 | TRBV5-1 | CASSLADRGYGYTF | TGCGCCAGCAGCTTGGCGGACAGGGGCTATGGCTACACCTTC
few | TRBD1 | TRBJ2-1 | TRBV20-1 | CSAYPGQYNEQFF | TGCAGTGCTTACCCGGGACAGTACAATGAGCAGTTCTTC
NA | NA | TRBJ2-1 | TRBV19 | CASRIGGPSYNEQFF | TGTGCCAGTAGGATTGGGGGACCTAGCTACAATGAGCAGTTCTTC
few | NA | TRBJ2-3 | TRBV10-1 | CASSESSTSSTDTQYF | TGCGCCAGCAGTGAGTCATCAACCAGTAGCACAGATACGCAGTATTTT
few | NA | TRBJ2-1 | TRBV19 | CASSVQAASSYNEQFF | TGTGCCAGTAGTGTACAGGCGGCGAGCTCCTACAATGAGCAGTTCTTC
many | NA | TRBJ2-3 | TRBV5-1 | CASSEGISMGLDTQYF | TGCGCCAGCAGCGAGGGGATTAGTATGGGGTTAGATACGCAGTATTTT
many | TRBD2 | TRBJ2-7 | TRBV3-1 | CASSRGTSGRGYEQYF | TGTGCCAGCAGCCGAGGGACTAGCGGGAGAGGCTACGAGCAGTACTTC
many | TRBD1 | TRBJ2-4 | TRBV7-2 | CASSYGDSRNIQYF | TGTGCCAGCAGCTACGGGGACAGCAGGAACATTCAGTACTTC
NA | TRBD1 | TRBJ1-2 | TRBV28 | CASSSGTGNGYTF | TGTGCCAGCAGTTCCGGGACAGGCAATGGCTACACCTTC
many | NA | TRBJ2-2 | TRBV6-4 | CASSDSGTGELFF | TGTGCCAGCAGTGACTCTGGCACCGGGGAGCTGTTTTTT
NA | TRBD1 | TRBJ2-1 | TRBV29-1 | CTGTGLYNEQFF | TGCACCGGGACAGGTCTCTACAATGAGCAGTTCTTC
NA | TRBD2 | TRBJ2-3 | TRBV11-3 | CASSLGLAGTPSTDTQYF | TGTGCCAGCAGCTTAGGGCTAGCGGGTACCCCTAGCACAGATACGCAGTATTTT
many | NA | TRBJ1-1 | TRBV12-3/TRBV12-4 | CASRLDRNTEAFF | TGTGCCAGCAGACTCGACAGGAACACTGAAGCTTTCTTT
many | NA | TRBJ2-3 | TRBV5-4 | CASSLTALTDTQYF | TGTGCCAGCAGCTTAACGGCGCTGACAGATACGCAGTATTTT
many | NA | TRBJ1-5 | TRBV20-1 | CSAVTGINQPQHF | TGCAGTGCAGTGACGGGAATTAATCAGCCCCAGCATTTT
NA | TRBD1 | TRBJ1-2 | TRBV5-4 | CASSLAGDSPYGYTF | TGTGCCAGCAGCTTGGCGGGGGACAGCCCCTATGGCTACACCTTC
few | NA | TRBJ2-2 | TRBV20-1 | CSASFFGELFF | TGCAGTGCTAGTTTTTTCGGGGAGCTGTTTTTT
few | NA | TRBJ1-1 | TRBV10-2 | CASRPALSANEAFF | TGCGCCAGCAGGCCGGCTTTGTCAGCGAATGAAGCTTTCTTT
NA | NA | TRBJ2-4 | TRBV5-6 | CASRGRKNIQYF | TGTGCCAGCAGGGGACGGAAAAACATTCAGTACTTC
many | TRBD1 | TRBJ2-7 | TRBV10-3 | CAIRQGSYEQYF | TGTGCCATCAGACAGGGGAGCTACGAGCAGTACTTC
many | NA | TRBJ2-7 | TRBV11-2 | CASSLEHGSYYEQYF | TGTGCCAGCAGCTTAGAACACGGATCTTACTACGAGCAGTACTTC
many | NA | TRBJ1-3 | TRBV20-1 | CSAREGGIPGNTIYF | TGCAGTGCTAGAGAGGGCGGAATCCCTGGAAACACCATATATTTT
NA | TRBD2 | TRBJ2-2 | TRBV5-4 | CASSFVSRTSGRRTNTGELFF | TGTGCCAGCAGCTTTGTGAGTAGGACTAGCGGAAGACGAACGAACACCGGGGAGCTGTTTTTT
many | NA | TRBJ1-6 | TRBV3-1 | CASSQDLLENSPLHF | TGTGCCAGCAGCCAAGATCTACTGGAAAATTCACCCCTCCACTTT
NA | NA | TRBJ2-6 | TRBV19 | CASSTERAVGAGANVLTF | TGTGCCAGTAGTACAGAGCGGGCGGTAGGGGCGGGGGCCAACGTCCTGACTTTC
many | TRBD2 | TRBJ2-3 | TRBV5-4 | CASSFWEGQDTQYF | TGTGCCAGCAGCTTTTGGGAGGGCCAAGATACGCAGTATTTT
few | NA | TRBJ1-3 | TRBV9 | CASSVGGPGNTIYF | TGTGCCAGCAGCGTAGGGGGGCCTGGAAACACCATATATTTT
many | NA | TRBJ1-4 | TRBV3-1 | CASSQEILAGQGNEKLFF | TGTGCCAGCAGCCAAGAAATTTTGGCTGGACAAGGAAATGAAAAACTGTTTTTT
NA | NA | TRBJ2-7 | TRBV7-3 | CASSLMGTKGYEQYF | TGTGCCAGCAGCTTAATGGGGACGAAGGGCTACGAGCAGTACTTC
many | TRBD1 | TRBJ2-5 | TRBV3-1 | CASSQLTGQETQYF | TGTGCCAGCAGCCAATTGACAGGGCAAGAGACCCAGTACTTC
many | NA | TRBJ2-5 | TRBV2 | CASSDEGLGYQETQYF | TGTGCCAGCAGTGATGAGGGGTTGGGGTACCAAGAGACCCAGTACTTC
NA | NA | TRBJ2-2 | TRBV12-3/TRBV12-4 | CASSSLAANTGELFF | TGTGCCAGCAGTTCCCTGGCGGCGAACACCGGGGAGCTGTTTTTT
many | NA | TRBJ2-1 | TRBV29-1 | CSVEWGFGHGEQFF | TGCAGCGTTGAATGGGGGTTTGGACATGGTGAGCAGTTCTTC
NA | TRBD1 | TRBJ1-3 | TRBV19 | CASSFGQVSGNTIYF | TGTGCCAGTTCCTTTGGACAGGTCTCTGGAAACACCATATATTTT
many | TRBD1 | TRBJ2-1 | TRBV11-2 | CASSSNRGRNEQFF | TGTGCCAGCAGTTCCAACAGGGGACGGAATGAGCAGTTCTTC
NA | NA | TRBJ2-6 | TRBV7-2 | CASSLEGSGTLGRANVLTF | TGTGCCAGCAGCTTAGAGGGGAGTGGGACCCTCGGCCGGGCCAACGTCCTGACTTTC
few | TRBD1 | TRBJ2-7 | TRBV6-1 | CASSDRDSFSEQYF | TGTGCCAGCAGTGACCGGGACAGCTTTTCCGAGCAGTACTTC
once | NA | TRBJ1-1 | TRBV12-3/TRBV12-4 | CASTPVTEAFF | TGTGCCAGCACTCCAGTCACTGAAGCTTTCTTT
NA | NA | TRBJ1-5 | TRBV6-1 | CASIRTNYSNQPQHF | TGTGCCAGCATCCGGACGAATTATAGCAATCAGCCCCAGCATTTT